The 8 T cell receptor beta chains given below trace back to one sample, sequenced in a study of cytomegalovirus exposure and HLA in healthy donors. It was with 60 Vbeta and 13 Jbeta primers that the PCR ran. The method was immunoSEQ multiplex PCR; TCRdb's version includes in-frame clones alone and lacks a portion of them. The sample lists hundreds of thousands of clones; approximately 90% were seen once. Sequenced input: PBMCs. Receptors originate from a woman aged 18-29 years in good health and CMV-seronegative.

The CDR3 reads CASSSGQGSLRNQPQHF. CDR3 nucleotide sequence: TGTGCCAGCAGCTCAGGACAGGGGTCCCTTCGCAATCAGCCCCAGCATTTT. The rearrangement links TRBV7-2 to TRBJ1-5, with 9 bases identical to TRBD1. This CDR3 has 17 amino acids. Germline loops: CDR1 SGHTA, CDR2 FQGNSA. After removal of 4 bases from V and 2 bases from J, the junction contained 9 bases not matched to a gene.

V gene TRBV19 combines with J gene TRBJ1-3; 7 positions match TRBD1. The V gene's germline CDR1 is LNHDA and CDR2 SQIVND (reference sequence). There are 16 residues in the CDR3. V was pared by 0 bases and J by 2 bases, with 4 bases of the junction left unmatched. CDR3 coding DNA: TGTGCCAGTAGTATAGAGCCACAGGGGCCTGGAAACACCATATATTTT. This gives the protein CASSIEPQGPGNTIYF.

The chain couples TRBV5-6 to TRBJ2-7; the D gene is possibly TRBD2 (6 bases). V was shortened by 4 bases and J by 4 bases, with 15 bases between the two germline ends. There are 14 residues in the CDR3. Per the germline V gene, CDR1 is SGHDT and CDR2 is YYEEEE. CDR3 protein: CASSLGLLSYEQYF. The CDR3, as DNA: TGTGCCAGCAGCCTCGGACTATTATCTTACGAGCAGTACTTC.

The rearrangement joins TRBV6-5 to TRBJ1-5, with D unclear. The CDR3 contains 13 residues. The V gene lost 3 bases and the J gene lost 4 bases, with 7 bases spanning the gap. Germline CDR1 MNHEY, CDR2 SVGAGI. The CDR3 loop is CASSYRENQPQHF. The CDR3 coding sequence is TGTGCCAGCAGTTATCGGGAGAATCAGCCCCAGCATTTT.

The chain recombines TRBV9 with TRBJ2-3; 12 nucleotides line up with TRBD2. The V segment lost 4 bases and the J segment 6 bases; nucleotides outside the gene matches: 12. The CDR3 runs to 17 residues. Looked up from germline, CDR1 is SGDLS and CDR2 is YYNGEE. CDR3 nucleotides: TGTGCCAGCAGCCCCCGTATGACTAGCGGGAGAGGGGATACGCAGTATTTT. It translates to CASSPRMTSGRGDTQYF.

The V and J genes are TRBV7-6 and TRBJ2-3; D possibly corresponds to TRBD2 (5 bases). Germline values: CDR1 SGHVS, CDR2 FNYEAQ. The CDR3 is 14 residues long. Trimming stripped 4 bases from V and 3 bases from J, with 11 bases between. The CDR3 region has the DNA TGTGCCAGCAGCTCCCTGGGAGTTACAGATACGCAGTATTTT. Its protein product is CASSSLGVTDTQYF.

The chain couples TRBV6-6 to TRBJ1-1; D may be TRBD1 (5 bases). The CDR3 consists of 14 residues. V was cut by 4 bases and J by 0 bases, with 9 bases left in between. Per germline, CDR1 MNHNY and CDR2 SVGAGI (reference sequence). The CDR3 nucleotides are TGTGCCAGCAGTTCGCGGGGGATGAACACTGAAGCTTTCTTT. Translated: CASSSRGMNTEAFF.

The chain couples TRBV9 to TRBJ1-1; D perhaps matches TRBD1 (5 bases). Germline lookup yields CDR1 SGDLS and CDR2 YYNGEE. The CDR3 loop spans 14 amino acids. The germline V and J ends were trimmed by 2 bases and 4 bases, with 12 bases remaining between them. The CDR3 sequence is CASSVEDTGTEAFF. The CDR3 nucleotides are TGTGCCAGCAGCGTTGAGGACACCGGCACTGAAGCTTTCTTT. Supplemented by reference TRBV9 and TRBJ1-1, the full variable domain reads DSGVTQTPKHLITATGQRVTLRCSPRSGDLSVYWYQQSLDQGLQFLIQYYNGEERAKGNILERFSAQQFPDLHSELNLSSLELGDSALYFCASSVEDTGTEAFFGQGTRLTVV.